The present T cell receptor (beta chain) was sequenced within a study of blood T cell repertoires in COVID-19. As for the study in general: PBMCs, B-cell-depleted T cells, or T cells provided the cDNA or gDNA that made up the material.

This CDR3 is 15 amino acids long. Germline lookup yields CDR1 LNHNV and CDR2 YYDKDF (reference sequence). Trimming took off 0 bases at V and 5 bases at J, with 13 bases between the two ends. TCRdb keeps only in-frame clones here, not all; method: immunoSEQ multiplex PCR. The sample holds about 160,000 clones, 80% to 90% seen once. The chain has TRBV15 and TRBJ2-5, with D tentatively TRBD1 (6 bases). The sequencing input was peripheral blood. This receptor was taken from a man aged 65 to 79 with acute or convalescent COVID-19. In DNA form, the CDR3 reads TGTGCCACCAGCAGAGACGCCCAGGGGCTGGAGACCCAGTACTTC. This translates into CATSRDAQGLETQYF.